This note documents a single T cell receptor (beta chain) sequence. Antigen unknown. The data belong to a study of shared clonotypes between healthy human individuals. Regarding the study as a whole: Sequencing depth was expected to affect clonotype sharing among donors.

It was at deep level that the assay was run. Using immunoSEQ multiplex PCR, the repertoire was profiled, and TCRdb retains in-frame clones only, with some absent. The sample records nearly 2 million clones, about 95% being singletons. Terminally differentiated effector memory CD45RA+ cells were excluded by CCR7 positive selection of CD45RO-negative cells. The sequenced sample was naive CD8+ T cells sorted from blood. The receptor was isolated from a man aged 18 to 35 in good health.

CDR3 loop: CASNTPYNEQFF. Here the CDR3 DNA reads TGTGCCAGCAACACACCTTACAATGAGCAGTTCTTC. The chain combines TRBV5-6 with TRBJ2-1; no clear D. Germline V lookup: CDR1 SGHDT, CDR2 YYEEEE. Trimming took 6 bases from V and 4 from J, leaving 8 bases between them. The CDR3 contains 12 residues.